At least ten counts were recorded for the clone carrying this T cell receptor beta chain. The target antigen is unknown. Molecular barcoding with unique molecular identifiers was used for the TCRbeta library. TCRdb re-derived calls from the PCR reads in MiXCR, one entry per CDR3 protein. This sample has 70,000 to 95,000 distinct CDR3 sequences, with 15% to 17% found just once. The CDR3 runs 13 residues. The V end lost 6 bases, the J end lost 1 base, and 9 bases lay between the germline ends. CDR1 and CDR2 from the germline V gene are ENHRY and SYGVKD. The sample belongs to a study of T-cell reconstitution after alpha-beta-depleted transplantation in children. Study observations and caveats: Once a year had passed after transplant, T-cell counts and diversity came mostly from newly produced T cells.

This sequence originates from a male patient between 2 and 10 years old who had a stem cell transplant for acute lymphoblastic leukemia, so the T cells may come from the graft donor. The sequencing used PBMCs, mostly from graft donor cells, collected 180 days after TCRalphabeta/CD19-depleted stem cell transplant. The genes are TRBV10-3 and TRBJ1-1, with D unresolved. The DNA of the CDR3 is TGTGCCATCAGGTCAGGATGGAACACTGAAGCTTTCTTT. Translated: CAIRSGWNTEAFF.